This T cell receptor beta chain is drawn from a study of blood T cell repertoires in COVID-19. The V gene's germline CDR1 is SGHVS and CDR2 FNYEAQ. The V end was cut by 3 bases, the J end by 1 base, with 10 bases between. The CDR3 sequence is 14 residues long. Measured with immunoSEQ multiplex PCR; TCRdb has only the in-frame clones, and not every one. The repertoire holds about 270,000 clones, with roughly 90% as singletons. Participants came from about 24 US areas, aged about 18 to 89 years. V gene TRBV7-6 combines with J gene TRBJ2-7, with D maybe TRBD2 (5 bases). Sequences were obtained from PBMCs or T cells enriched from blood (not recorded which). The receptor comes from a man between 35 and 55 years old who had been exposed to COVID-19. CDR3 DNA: TGTGCCAGCAGCTTTTCGACTAATTCCTACGAGCAGTACTTC. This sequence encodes CASSFSTNSYEQYF.